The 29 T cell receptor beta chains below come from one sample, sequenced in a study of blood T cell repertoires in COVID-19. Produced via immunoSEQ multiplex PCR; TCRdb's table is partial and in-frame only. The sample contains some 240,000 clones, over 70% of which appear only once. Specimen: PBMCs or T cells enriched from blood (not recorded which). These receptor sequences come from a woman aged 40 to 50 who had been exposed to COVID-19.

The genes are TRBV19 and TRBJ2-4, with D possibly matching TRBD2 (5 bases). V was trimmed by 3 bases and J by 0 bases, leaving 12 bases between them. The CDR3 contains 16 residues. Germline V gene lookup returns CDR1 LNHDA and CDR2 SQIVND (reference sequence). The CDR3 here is CASSIVRGLAKNIQYF. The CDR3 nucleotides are TGTGCCAGTAGTATCGTACGGGGATTAGCCAAAAACATTCAGTACTTC.

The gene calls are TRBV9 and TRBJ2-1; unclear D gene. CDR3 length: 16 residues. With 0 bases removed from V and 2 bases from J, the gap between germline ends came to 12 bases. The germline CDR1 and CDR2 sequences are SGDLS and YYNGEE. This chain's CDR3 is CASSVDVRKPYNEQFF. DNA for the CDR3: TGTGCCAGCAGCGTAGATGTCAGGAAACCCTACAATGAGCAGTTCTTC.

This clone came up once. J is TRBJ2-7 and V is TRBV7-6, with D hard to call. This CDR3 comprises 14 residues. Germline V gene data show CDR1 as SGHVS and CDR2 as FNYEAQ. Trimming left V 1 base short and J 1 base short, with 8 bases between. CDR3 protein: CASSLGGNSYEQYF. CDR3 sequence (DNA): TGTGCCAGCAGCTTAGGTGGCAATTCCTACGAGCAGTACTTC.

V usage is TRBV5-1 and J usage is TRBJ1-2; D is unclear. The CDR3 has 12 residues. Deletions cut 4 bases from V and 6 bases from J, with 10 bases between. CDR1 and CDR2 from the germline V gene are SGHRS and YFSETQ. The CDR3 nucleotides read TGCGCCAGCAGCCCTGACATTGATGGCTACACCTTC. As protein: CASSPDIDGYTF.

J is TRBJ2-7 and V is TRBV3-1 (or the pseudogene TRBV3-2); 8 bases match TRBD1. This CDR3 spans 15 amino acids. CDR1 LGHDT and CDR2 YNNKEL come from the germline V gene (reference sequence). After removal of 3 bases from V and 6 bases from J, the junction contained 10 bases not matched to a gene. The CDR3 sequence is CASSQQPGTGGEQYV. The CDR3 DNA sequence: TGTGCCAGCAGCCAGCAGCCCGGGACAGGTGGCGAGCAGTACGTC.

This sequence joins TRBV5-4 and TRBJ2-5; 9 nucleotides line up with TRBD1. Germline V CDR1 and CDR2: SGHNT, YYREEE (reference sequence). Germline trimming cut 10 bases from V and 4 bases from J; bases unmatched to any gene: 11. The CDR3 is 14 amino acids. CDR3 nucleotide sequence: TGTGCCGGAGAAAACAGGGGGCTCGGAGAGACCCAGTACTTC. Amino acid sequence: CAGENRGLGETQYF.

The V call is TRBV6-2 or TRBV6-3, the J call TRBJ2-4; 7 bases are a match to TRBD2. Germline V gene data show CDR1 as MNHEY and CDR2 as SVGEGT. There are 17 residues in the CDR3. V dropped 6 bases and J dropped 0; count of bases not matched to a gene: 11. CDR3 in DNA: TGTGCCAGCAGCCTCCGGGGGGAGGTCGTAGCCAAAAACATTCAGTACTTC. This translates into CASSLRGEVVAKNIQYF.

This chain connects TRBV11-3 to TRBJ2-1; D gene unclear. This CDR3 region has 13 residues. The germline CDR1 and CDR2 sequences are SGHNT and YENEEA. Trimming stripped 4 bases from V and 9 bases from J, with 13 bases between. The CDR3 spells CASSSNQDTEQFF. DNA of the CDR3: TGTGCCAGCAGCTCTAACCAGGATACTGAGCAGTTCTTC.

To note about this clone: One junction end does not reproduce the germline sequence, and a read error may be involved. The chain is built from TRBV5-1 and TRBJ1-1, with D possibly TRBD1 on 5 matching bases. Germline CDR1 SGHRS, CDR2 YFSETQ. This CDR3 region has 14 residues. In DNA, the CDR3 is TGTGCCAGCAGACTCCGTGGACAGAACACTGAAGCTTTCTTT. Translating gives CASRLRGQNTEAFF.

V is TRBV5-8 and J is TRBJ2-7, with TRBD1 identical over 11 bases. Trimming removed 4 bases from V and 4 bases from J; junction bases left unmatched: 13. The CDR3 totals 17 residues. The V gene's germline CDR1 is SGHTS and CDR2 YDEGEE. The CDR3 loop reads CASSRITGTGGGYEQYF. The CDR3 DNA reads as TGTGCCAGCAGCCGTATTACCGGGACAGGGGGAGGTTACGAGCAGTACTTC.

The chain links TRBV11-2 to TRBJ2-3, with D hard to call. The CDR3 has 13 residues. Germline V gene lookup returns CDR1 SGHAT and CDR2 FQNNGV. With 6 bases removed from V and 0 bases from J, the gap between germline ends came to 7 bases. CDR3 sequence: CASREASTDTQYF. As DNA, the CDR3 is TGTGCCAGCAGAGAAGCAAGCACAGATACGCAGTATTTT.

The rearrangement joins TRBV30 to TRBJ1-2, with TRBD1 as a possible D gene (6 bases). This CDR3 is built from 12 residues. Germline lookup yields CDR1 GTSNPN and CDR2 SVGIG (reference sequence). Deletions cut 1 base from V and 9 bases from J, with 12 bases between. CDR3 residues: CAWSGGGRSYTF. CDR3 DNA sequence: TGTGCCTGGAGTGGGGGGGGCAGGAGCTACACCTTC.

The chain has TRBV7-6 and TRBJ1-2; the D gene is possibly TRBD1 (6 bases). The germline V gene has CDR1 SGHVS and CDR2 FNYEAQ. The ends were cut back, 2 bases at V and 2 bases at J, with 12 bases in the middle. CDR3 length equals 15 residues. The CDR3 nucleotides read TGTGCCAGCAGCTTAAGGCAGGGGTTCAACTATGGCTACACCTTC. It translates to CASSLRQGFNYGYTF.

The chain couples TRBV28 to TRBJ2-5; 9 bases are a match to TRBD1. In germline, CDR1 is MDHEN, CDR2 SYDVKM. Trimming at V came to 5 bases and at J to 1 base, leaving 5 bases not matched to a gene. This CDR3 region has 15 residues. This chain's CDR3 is CASSVTGGRQETQYF. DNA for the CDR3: TGTGCCAGCAGTGTAACAGGGGGCCGCCAAGAGACCCAGTACTTC.

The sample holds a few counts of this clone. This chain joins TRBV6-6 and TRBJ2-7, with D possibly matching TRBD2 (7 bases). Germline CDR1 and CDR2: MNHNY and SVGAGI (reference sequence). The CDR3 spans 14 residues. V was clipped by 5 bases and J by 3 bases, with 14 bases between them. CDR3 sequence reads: CASSPGEGDYEQYV. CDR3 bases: TGTGCCAGCAGTCCGGGGGAGGGGGACTACGAGCAGTACGTC.

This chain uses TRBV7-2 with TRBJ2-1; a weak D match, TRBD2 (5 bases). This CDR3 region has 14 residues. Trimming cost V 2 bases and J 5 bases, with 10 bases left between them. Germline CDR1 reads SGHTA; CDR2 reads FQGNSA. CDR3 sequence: CASSLIGGDNEQFF. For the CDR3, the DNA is TGTGCCAGCAGCTTAATCGGAGGAGACAATGAGCAGTTCTTC.

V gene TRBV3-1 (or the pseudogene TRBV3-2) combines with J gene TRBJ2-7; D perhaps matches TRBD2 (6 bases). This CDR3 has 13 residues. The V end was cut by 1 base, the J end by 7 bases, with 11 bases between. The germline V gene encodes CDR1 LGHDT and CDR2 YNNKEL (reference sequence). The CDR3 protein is CASSQGWAGEQYV. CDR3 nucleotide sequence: TGTGCCAGCAGCCAAGGATGGGCGGGGGAGCAGTACGTC.

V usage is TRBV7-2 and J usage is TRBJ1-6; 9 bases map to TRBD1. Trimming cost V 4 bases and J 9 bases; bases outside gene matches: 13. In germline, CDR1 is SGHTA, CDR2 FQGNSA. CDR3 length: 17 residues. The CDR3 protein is CASSSAGTGLSGSPLHF. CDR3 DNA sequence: TGTGCCAGCAGCTCCGCCGGGACAGGGTTGAGTGGTTCACCCCTCCACTTT. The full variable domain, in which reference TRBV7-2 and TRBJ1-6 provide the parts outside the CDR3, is GAGVSQSPSNKVTEKGKDVELRCDPISGHTALYWYRQSLGQGLEFLIYFQGNSAPDKSGLPSDRFSAERTGGSVSTLTIQRTQQEDSAVYLCASSSAGTGLSGSPLHFGNGTRLTVT.

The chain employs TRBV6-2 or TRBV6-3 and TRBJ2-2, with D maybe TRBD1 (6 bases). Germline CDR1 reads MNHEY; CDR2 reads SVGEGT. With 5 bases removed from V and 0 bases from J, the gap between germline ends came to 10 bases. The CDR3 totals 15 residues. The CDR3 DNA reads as TGTGCCAGCAGTCGGGACATGACGAACACCGGGGAGCTGTTTTTT. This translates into CASSRDMTNTGELFF.

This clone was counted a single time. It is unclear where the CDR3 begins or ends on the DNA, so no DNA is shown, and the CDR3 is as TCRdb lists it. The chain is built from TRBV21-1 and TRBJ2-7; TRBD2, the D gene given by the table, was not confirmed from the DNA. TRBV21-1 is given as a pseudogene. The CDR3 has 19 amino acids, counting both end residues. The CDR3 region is CASSSPKTGVYPCSYEQYV.

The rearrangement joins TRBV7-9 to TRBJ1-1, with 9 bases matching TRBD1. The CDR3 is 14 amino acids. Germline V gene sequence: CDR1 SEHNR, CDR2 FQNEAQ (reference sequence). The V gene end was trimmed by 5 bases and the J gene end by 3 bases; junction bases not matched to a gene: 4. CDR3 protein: CASSPWDRDTEAFF. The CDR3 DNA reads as TGTGCCAGCAGCCCATGGGACAGGGACACTGAAGCTTTCTTT.

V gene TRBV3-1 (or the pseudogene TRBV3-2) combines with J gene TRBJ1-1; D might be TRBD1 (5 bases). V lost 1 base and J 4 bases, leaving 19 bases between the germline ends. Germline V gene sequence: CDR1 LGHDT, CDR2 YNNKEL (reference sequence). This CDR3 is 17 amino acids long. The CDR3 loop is CASSQARGTTWVTEAFF. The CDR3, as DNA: TGTGCCAGCAGCCAAGCCCGGGGGACTACGTGGGTCACTGAAGCTTTCTTT.

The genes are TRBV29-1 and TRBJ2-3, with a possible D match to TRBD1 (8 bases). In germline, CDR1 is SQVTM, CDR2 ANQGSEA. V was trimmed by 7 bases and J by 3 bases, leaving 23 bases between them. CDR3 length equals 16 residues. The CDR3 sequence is CSGTDREGLWTDTQYF. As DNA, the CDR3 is TGCAGCGGTACGGACAGGGAGGGGCTATGGACAGATACGCAGTATTTT.

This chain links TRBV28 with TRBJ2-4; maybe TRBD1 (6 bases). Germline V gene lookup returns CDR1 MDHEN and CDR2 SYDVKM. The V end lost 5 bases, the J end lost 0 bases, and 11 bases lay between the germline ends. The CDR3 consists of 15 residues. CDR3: CASSRTGKAKNIQYF. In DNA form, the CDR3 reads TGTGCCAGCAGTCGAACAGGGAAAGCCAAAAACATTCAGTACTTC. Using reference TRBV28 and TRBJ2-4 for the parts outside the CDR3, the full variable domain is DVKVTQSSRYLVKRTGEKVFLECVQDMDHENMFWYRQDPGLGLRLIYFSYDVKMKEKGDIPEGYSVSREKKERFSLILESASTNQTSMYLCASSRTGKAKNIQYFGAGTRLSVL.

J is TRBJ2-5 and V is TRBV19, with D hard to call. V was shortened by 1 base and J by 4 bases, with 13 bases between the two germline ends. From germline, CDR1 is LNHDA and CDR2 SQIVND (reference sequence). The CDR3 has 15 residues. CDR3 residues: CASSIVSVGRETQYF. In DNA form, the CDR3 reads TGTGCCAGTAGTATAGTCAGCGTTGGTCGAGAGACCCAGTACTTC.

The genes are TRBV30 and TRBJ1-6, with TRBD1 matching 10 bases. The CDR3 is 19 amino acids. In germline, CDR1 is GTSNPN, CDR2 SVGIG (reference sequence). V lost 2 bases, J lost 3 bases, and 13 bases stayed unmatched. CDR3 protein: CAWSSRDRGTDFYNSPLHF. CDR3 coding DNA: TGTGCCTGGAGTTCCCGGGACAGGGGAACGGATTTCTATAATTCACCCCTCCACTTT.

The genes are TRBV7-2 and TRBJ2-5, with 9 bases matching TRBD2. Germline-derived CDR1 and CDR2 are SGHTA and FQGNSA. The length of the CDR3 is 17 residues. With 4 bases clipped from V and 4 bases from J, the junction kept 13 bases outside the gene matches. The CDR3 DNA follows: TGTGCCAGCAGCTCGGGACTAGCCATACGGAGGGGAGAGACCCAGTACTTC. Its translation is CASSSGLAIRRGETQYF.

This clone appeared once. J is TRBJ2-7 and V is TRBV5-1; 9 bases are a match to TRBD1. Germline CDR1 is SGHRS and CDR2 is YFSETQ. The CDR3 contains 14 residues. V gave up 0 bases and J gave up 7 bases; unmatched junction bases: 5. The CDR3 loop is CASSLEQGASEQYF. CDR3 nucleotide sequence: TGCGCCAGCAGCTTGGAACAGGGGGCTAGTGAGCAGTACTTC.

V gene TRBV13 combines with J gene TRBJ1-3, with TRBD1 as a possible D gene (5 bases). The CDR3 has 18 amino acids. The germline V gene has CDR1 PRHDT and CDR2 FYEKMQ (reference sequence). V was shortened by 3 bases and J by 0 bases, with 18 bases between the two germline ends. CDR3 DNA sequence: TGTGCCAGCAGCTTTCACAGAGACGGGGGATCCTCTGGAAACACCATATATTTT. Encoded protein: CASSFHRDGGSSGNTIYF. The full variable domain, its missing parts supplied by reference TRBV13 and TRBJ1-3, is AAGVIQSPRHLIKEKRETATLKCYPIPRHDTVYWYQQGPGQDPQFLISFYEKMQSDKGSIPDRFSAQQFSDYHSELNMSSLELGDSALYFCASSFHRDGGSSGNTIYFGEGSWLTVV.